This T cell receptor (beta chain) appears in the sequencing data of a study of shared clonotypes between healthy human individuals. Study details: The plates for each donor numbered three CD4 naive, three CD4 memory, two CD8 naive and one CD8 memory.

The germline V gene encodes CDR1 SEHNR and CDR2 FQNEAQ (reference sequence). Trimming cost V 5 bases and J 2 bases, with 18 bases left between them. CDR3 size: 16 residues. Produced via immunoSEQ multiplex PCR; TCRdb's table is partial and in-frame only. The data contain about 2.4 million clones, 93% of them singletons. This TCR was recovered from a man in his late teens or twenties in good health. Some clones in this sample may be carry-over from other donors' samples. V is TRBV7-9 and J is TRBJ1-1, with D possibly being TRBD1 (5 bases). The sequencing sample was made of naive CD4+ T cells from PBMCs. The subset was: CD45RA+ positively selected. CDR3 nucleotides: TGTGCCAGCAGCCGATTGGGGCCGGGGTCAAACACTGAAGCTTTCTTT. Translating it yields CASSRLGPGSNTEAFF.